This T cell receptor beta chain was found in a study of blood T cells in healthy people across ages. Study findings and constraints: Long-lived and aged donors differed, with more naive CD4+ cells and higher diversity in the long-lived. Per million T cells, TCR beta diversity dropped roughly linearly as age increased.

This clonotype occurred many times. Antigen: not known. The trim removed 6 bases at V and 7 bases at J, leaving 1 base unmatched. This CDR3 has 13 amino acids. Ranging in age from about 6 to 90, the donors were healthy Caucasian individuals from Russia. A J-beta primer mix and a sample-barcoded 5' primer were used in a second PCR of roughly 6 to 11 cycles. At least 2.5 million CDR3-containing paired-end reads were obtained per sample. TCRdb analysed the 5' RACE reads with MiXCR anew, one entry per CDR3 protein. The sample lists 850,000 to 950,000 distinct CDR3 sequences, less than 35% occurring once. Sequenced sample: blood. J is TRBJ2-1 and V is TRBV12-3 or TRBV12-4, with 12 nucleotides matching TRBD2. The receptor was derived from a woman of 80 years or more in good health. CDR3 in DNA: TGTGCCAGCAGACTAGCGGGGGGTAATGAGCAGTTCTTC. As protein: CASRLAGGNEQFF.